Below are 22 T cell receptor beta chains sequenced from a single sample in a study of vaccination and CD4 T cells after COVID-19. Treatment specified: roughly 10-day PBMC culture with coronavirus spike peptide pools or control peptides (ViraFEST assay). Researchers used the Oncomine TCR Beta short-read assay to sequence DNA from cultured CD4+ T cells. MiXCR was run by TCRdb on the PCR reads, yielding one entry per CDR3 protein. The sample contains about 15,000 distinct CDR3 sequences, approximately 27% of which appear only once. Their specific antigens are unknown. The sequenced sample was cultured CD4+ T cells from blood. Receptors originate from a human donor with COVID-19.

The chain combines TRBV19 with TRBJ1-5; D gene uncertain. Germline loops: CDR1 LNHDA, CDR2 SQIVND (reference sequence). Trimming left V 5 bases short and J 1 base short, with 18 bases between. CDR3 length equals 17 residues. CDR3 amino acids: CASSPSGGMDSNQPQHF. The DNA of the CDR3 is TGTGCCAGTAGTCCTTCGGGCGGGATGGACAGCAATCAGCCCCAGCATTTT.

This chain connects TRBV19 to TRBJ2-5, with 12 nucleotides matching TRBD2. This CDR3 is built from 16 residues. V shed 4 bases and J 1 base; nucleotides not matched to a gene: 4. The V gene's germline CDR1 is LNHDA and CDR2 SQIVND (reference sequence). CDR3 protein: CASSTRTSGTQETQYF. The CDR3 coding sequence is TGTGCCAGTAGTACTAGGACTAGCGGGACCCAAGAGACCCAGTACTTC.

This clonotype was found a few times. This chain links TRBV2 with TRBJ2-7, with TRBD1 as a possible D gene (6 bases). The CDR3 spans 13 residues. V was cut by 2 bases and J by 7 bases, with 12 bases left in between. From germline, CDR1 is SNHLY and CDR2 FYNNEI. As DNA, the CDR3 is TGTGCCAGCAGTGAAACAGGGTTTGGGGAGCAGTACTTC. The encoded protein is CASSETGFGEQYF.

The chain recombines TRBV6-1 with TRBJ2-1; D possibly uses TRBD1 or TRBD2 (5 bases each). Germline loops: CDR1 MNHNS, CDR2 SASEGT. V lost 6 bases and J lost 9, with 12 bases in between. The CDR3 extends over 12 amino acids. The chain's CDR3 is CASSQTGGEQFF. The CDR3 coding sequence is TGTGCCAGCAGCCAAACTGGGGGTGAGCAGTTCTTC.

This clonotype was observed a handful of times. As DNA, the CDR3 is TGTGCCAGCAGTTACTCGAGCAGGGTGGGAGACATTCAGTACTTC. Encoded protein: CASSYSSRVGDIQYF. V and J are TRBV6-8 and TRBJ2-4; perhaps D is TRBD1 or TRBD2 (5 bases each). Looked up from germline, CDR1 is MNHGY and CDR2 is SAAAGT. Trimming removed 0 bases at V and 8 bases at J, with 14 bases between. The length of the CDR3 is 15 residues.

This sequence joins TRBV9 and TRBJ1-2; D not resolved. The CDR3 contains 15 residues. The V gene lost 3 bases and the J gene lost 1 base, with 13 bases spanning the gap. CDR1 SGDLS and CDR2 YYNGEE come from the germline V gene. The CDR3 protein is CASSAQSVLNYGYTF. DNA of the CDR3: TGTGCCAGCAGCGCACAGAGCGTCCTTAACTATGGCTACACCTTC.

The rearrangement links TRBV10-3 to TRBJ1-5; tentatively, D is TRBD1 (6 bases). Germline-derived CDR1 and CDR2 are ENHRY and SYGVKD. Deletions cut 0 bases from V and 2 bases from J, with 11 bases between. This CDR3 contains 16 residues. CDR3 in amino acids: CAISESQGKGNQPQHF. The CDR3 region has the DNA TGTGCCATCAGTGAGTCTCAGGGGAAGGGCAATCAGCCCCAGCATTTT.

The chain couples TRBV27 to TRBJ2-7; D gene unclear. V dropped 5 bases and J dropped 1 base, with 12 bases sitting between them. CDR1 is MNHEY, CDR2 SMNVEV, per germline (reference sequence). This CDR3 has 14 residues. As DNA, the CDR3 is TGTGCCAGCAGTCCCCGAGATGGTTCCTACGAGCAGTACTTC. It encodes CASSPRDGSYEQYF.

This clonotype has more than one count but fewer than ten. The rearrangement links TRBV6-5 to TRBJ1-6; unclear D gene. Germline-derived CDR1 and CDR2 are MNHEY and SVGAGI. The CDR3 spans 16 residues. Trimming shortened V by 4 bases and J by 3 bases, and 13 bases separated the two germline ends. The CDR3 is CASSSHEARYNSPLHF. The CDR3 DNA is TGTGCCAGCAGTTCTCACGAGGCTCGCTATAATTCACCCCTCCACTTT.

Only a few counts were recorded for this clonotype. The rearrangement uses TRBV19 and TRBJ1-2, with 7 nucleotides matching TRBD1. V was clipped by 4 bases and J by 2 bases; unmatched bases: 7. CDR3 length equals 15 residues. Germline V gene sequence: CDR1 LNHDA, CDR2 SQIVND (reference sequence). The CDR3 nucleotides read TGTGCCAGTAGTACCGCTCAACAGGGGAACTATGGCTACACCTTC. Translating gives CASSTAQQGNYGYTF.

This CDR3 is CASKDSGYEQYF. The CDR3 coding sequence is TGTGCCAGCAAGGACAGCGGCTACGAGCAGTACTTC. V is TRBV6-1 and J is TRBJ2-7; weak D call: TRBD1 (6 bases). V lost 7 bases and J lost 3, with 10 bases in between. Germline CDR1 is MNHNS and CDR2 is SASEGT. The CDR3 consists of 12 residues.

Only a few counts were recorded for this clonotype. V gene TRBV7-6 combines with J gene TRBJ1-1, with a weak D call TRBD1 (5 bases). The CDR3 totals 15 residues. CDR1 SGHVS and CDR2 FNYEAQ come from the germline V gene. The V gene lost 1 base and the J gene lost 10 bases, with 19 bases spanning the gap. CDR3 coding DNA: TGTGCCAGCAGCTTAGGTGGCGGGGGTGAATGGGCAGCTTTCTTT. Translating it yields CASSLGGGGEWAAFF.

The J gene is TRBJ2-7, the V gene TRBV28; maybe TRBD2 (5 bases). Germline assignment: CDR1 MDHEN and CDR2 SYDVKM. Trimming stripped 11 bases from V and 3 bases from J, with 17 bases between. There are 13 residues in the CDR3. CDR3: CASHRGQGYEQYF. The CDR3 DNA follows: TGTGCCTCCCATCGAGGGCAAGGCTACGAGCAGTACTTC.

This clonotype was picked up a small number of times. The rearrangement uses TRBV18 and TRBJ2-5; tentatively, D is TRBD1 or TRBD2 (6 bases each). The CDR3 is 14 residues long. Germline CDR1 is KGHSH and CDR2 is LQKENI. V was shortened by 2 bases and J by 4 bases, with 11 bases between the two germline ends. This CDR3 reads CASSPKGGGETQYF. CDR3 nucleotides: TGTGCCAGCTCACCAAAGGGGGGTGGAGAGACCCAGTACTTC.

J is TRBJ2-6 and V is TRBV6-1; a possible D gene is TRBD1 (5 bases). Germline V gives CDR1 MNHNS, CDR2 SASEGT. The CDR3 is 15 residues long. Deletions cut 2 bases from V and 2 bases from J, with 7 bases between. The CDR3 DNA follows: TGTGCCAGCAGTGAACAGGGTCCTGGGGCCAACGTCCTGACTTTC. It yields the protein CASSEQGPGANVLTF.

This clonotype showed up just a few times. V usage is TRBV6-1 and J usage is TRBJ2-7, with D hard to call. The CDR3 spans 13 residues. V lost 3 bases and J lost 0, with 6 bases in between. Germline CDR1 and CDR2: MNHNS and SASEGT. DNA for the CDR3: TGTGCCAGCAGTGAGGGTCACTCCTACGAGCAGTACTTC. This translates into CASSEGHSYEQYF.

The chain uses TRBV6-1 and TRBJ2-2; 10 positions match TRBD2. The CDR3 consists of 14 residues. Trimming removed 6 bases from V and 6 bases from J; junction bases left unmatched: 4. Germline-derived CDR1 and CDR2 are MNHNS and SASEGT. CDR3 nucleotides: TGTGCCAGCAGCCCAGCGGGGGGGCCCGGGGAGCTGTTTTTT. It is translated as CASSPAGGPGELFF.

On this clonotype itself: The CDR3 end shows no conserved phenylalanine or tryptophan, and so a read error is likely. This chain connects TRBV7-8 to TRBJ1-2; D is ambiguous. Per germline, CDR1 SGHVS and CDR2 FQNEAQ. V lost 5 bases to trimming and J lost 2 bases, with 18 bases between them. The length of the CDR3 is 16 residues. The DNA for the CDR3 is TGTGCCAGCAGCCTCGGTTCAATAAAATCCAACTATGGCTACACCTTA. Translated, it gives CASSLGSIKSNYGYTL.

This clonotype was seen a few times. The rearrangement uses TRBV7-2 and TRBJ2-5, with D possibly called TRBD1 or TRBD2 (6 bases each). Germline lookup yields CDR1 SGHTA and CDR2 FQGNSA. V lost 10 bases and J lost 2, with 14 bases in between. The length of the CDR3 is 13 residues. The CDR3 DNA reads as TGTGCCACCGGAGGGGGAATTCAAGAGACCCAGTACTTC. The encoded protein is CATGGGIQETQYF.

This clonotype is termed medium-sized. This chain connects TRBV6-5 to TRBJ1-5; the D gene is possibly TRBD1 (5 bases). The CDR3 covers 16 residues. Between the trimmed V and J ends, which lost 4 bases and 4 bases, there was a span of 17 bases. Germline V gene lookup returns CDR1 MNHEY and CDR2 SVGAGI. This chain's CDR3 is CASSFRLGDGNQPQHF. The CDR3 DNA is TGTGCCAGCAGTTTCCGTTTGGGGGACGGGAATCAGCCCCAGCATTTT.

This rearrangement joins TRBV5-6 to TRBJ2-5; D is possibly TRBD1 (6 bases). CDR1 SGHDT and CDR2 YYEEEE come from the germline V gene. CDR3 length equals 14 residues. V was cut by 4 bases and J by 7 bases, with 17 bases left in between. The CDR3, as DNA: TGTGCCAGCAGCGCAAACAGGGCCCGGGGGACCCAGTACTTC. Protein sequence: CASSANRARGTQYF.

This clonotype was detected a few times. The CDR3 spells CAISGVGGASGYTF. The CDR3 DNA is TGTGCCATCAGTGGGGTGGGGGGCGCGTCTGGCTACACCTTC. The chain has TRBV10-3 and TRBJ1-2, with D maybe TRBD1 (6 bases). Germline loops: CDR1 ENHRY, CDR2 SYGVKD. The CDR3 length is 14 residues. The V end was cut by 4 bases, the J end by 7 bases, with 16 bases between.